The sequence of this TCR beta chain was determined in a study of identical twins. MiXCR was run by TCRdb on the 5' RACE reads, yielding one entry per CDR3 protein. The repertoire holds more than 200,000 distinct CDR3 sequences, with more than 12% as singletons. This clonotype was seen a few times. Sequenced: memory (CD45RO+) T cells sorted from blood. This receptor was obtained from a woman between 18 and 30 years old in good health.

The CDR3 sequence: CASSHRTSGSYNEQFF. The CDR3 region has the DNA TGTGCCAGCAGCCACCGGACTAGCGGCTCCTACAATGAGCAGTTCTTC. The rearrangement uses TRBV7-2 and TRBJ2-1; TRBD2 agrees at 10 bases. Germline trimming cut 5 bases from V and 0 bases from J; bases unmatched to any gene: 4. Germline-derived CDR1 and CDR2 are SGHTA and FQGNSA. This CDR3 comprises 16 residues.